The 8 T cell receptor beta chains presented below share a single source sample, sequenced in a study of human T cells and chemical hapten exposure. The sample's time point: pre-sensitization, week 0. Treatment meaning: therapeutic diphenylcyclopropenone sensitization with weekly scalp DPC. One entry per CDR3 protein results from TCRdb running MiXCR on the RACE reads. The data contain some 300,000 distinct CDR3 sequences, about 5% of them singletons. Here the sequenced sample was whole blood, taken in connection with sensitization to the hapten diphenylcyclopropenone (DPC). The origin of the receptors is a woman in her late teens or twenties with alopecia areata. Some clones in this sample may be carry-over from other donors' samples.

The rearrangement joins TRBV20-1 to TRBJ1-5; D not resolved. With 3 bases removed from V and 5 bases from J, the gap between germline ends came to 20 bases. The germline V gene encodes CDR1 DFQATT and CDR2 SNEGSKA (reference sequence). There are 16 residues in the CDR3. The CDR3: CSASSSGSGPHQPQHF. The CDR3 DNA reads TGCAGTGCTAGTTCCTCCGGATCGGGTCCCCATCAGCCCCAGCATTTT.

J is TRBJ1-4 and V is TRBV10-3, with 7 bases fitting TRBD1. The J segment lost 11 bases and the V segment lost 3 bases, leaving 15 bases of the junction unmatched. In germline, CDR1 is ENHRY, CDR2 SYGVKD. The CDR3 totals 16 residues. The CDR3 here is CAISDGIVGQASKLFF. Written as DNA, the CDR3 is TGTGCCATCAGTGACGGAATCGTAGGACAGGCTAGCAAACTGTTTTTT.

J is TRBJ2-7 and V is TRBV20-1, with TRBD2 identical over 15 bases. CDR1 and CDR2 (germline): DFQATT, SNEGSKA (reference sequence). Trimming removed 8 bases from V and 3 bases from J; junction bases left unmatched: 8. CDR3 length: 15 amino acids. For the CDR3, the DNA is TGCAGTACGACGGGACTAGCGGGGGGAATCTACGAGCAGTACTTC. Its translation is CSTTGLAGGIYEQYF.

This clonotype was seen repeatedly, ten times or more. Written as DNA, the CDR3 is TGTGCCAGCAGCTTACAGGGCTCGGCCACTGAAGCTTTCTTT. It is translated as CASSLQGSATEAFF. V usage is TRBV13 and J usage is TRBJ1-1, with D maybe TRBD1 (5 bases). The CDR3 length is 14 residues. Trimming stripped 2 bases from V and 4 bases from J, with 11 bases between. The germline CDR1 and CDR2 sequences are PRHDT and FYEKMQ (reference sequence).

The V call is TRBV7-8, the J call TRBJ1-2; perhaps TRBD1 as D (5 bases). Per the germline V gene, CDR1 is SGHVS and CDR2 is FQNEAQ. The CDR3 loop spans 17 amino acids. Trimming stripped 3 bases from V and 1 base from J, with 18 bases between. As DNA, the CDR3 is TGTGCCAGCAGCTTGTCTCGCGACAGCCAGGATAACTATGGCTACACCTTC. This codes for CASSLSRDSQDNYGYTF. The full variable domain, rest sourced from reference TRBV7-8 and TRBJ1-2, is GAGVSQSPRYKVAKRGQDVALRCDPISGHVSLFWYQQALGQGPEFLTYFQNEAQLDKSGLPSDRFFAERPEGSVSTLKIQRTQQEDSAVYLCASSLSRDSQDNYGYTFGSGTRLTVV.

This clonotype was seen only a few times. The chain is built from TRBV4-3 and TRBJ1-4; D gene unclear. Germline assignment: CDR1 LGHNA and CDR2 YSLEER. V shed 3 bases and J shed 0 bases, with 20 bases lying between them. There are 19 residues in the CDR3. Here the CDR3 reads CASSHCTSPLDATNEKLFF. The CDR3 DNA reads TGCGCCAGCAGCCATTGCACGTCGCCCCTAGATGCAACTAATGAAAAACTGTTTTTT.

The V call is TRBV6-2 or TRBV6-3, the J call TRBJ2-2, with D maybe TRBD1 (6 bases). Between the trimmed V and J ends, which lost 7 bases and 4 bases, there was a span of 19 bases. The V gene's germline CDR1 is MNHEY and CDR2 SVGEGT. The CDR3 spans 16 residues. Here the CDR3 DNA reads TGTGCCAGCACCGACTCCGACAGGCAGGGCACCGGGGAGCTGTTTTTT. It yields the protein CASTDSDRQGTGELFF.

The chain employs TRBV6-4 and TRBJ1-1, with unresolved D. The V end was cut by 3 bases, the J end by 1 base, with 6 bases between. The CDR3 runs to 13 residues. Germline CDR1 reads MRHNA; CDR2 reads SNTAGT. Written as DNA, the CDR3 is TGTGCCAGCAGTGAATCAGAGAACACTGAAGCTTTCTTT. It specifies CASSESENTEAFF.